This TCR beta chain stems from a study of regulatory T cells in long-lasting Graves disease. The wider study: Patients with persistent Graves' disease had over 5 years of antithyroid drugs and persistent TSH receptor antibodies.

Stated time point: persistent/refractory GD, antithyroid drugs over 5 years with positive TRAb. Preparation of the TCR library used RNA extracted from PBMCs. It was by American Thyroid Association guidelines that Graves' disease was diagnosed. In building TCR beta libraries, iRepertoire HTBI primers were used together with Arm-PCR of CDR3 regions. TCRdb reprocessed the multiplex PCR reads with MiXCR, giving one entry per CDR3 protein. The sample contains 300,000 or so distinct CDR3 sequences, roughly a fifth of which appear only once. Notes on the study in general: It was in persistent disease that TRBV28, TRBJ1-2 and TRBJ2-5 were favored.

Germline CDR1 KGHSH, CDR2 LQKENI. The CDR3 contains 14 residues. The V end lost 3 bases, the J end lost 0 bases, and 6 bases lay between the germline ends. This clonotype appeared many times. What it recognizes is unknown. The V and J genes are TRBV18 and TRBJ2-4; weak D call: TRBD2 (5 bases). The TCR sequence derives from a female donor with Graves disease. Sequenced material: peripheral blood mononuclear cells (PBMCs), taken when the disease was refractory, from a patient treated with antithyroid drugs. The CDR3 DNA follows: TGTGCCAGCTCACCGGGAGAAGCCAAAAACATTCAGTACTTC. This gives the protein CASSPGEAKNIQYF.